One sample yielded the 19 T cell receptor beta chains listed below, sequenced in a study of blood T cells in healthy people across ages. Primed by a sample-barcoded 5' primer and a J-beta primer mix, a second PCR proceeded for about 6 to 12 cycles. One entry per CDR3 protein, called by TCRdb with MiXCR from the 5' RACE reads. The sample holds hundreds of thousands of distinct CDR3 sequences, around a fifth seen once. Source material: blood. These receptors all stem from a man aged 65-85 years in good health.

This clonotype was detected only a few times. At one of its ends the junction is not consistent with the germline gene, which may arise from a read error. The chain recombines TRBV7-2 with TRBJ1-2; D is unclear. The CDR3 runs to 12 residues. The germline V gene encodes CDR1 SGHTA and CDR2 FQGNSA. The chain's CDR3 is CASSLSSSGYTF. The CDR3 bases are TGTGCCAGCAGCCTATCGTCCTCTGGCTACACCTTT.

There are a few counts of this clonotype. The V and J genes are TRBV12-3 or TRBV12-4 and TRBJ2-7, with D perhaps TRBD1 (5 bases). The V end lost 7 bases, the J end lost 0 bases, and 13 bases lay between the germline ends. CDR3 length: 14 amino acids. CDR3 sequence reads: CASTAQGTSYEQYF. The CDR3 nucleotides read TGTGCCAGCACCGCGCAGGGCACCTCCTACGAGCAGTACTTC.

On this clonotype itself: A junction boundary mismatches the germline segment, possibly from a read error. The chain's CDR3 is CSAHRSTDTQCF. In DNA, the CDR3 is TGCAGTGCTCACAGAAGCACAGATACGCAGTGTTTT. The rearrangement links TRBV20-1 to TRBJ2-3, with unresolved D. The CDR3 is 12 amino acids. Germline V lookup: CDR1 DFQATT, CDR2 SNEGSKA (reference sequence).

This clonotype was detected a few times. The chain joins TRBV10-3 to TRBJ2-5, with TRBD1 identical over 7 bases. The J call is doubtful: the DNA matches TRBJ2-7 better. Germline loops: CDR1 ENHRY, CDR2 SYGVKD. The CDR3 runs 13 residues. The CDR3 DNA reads TGTGCCTCACGGACAGGCCTTCTCTACGAGCAGTACTTC. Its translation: CASRTGLLYEQYF.

CDR3 residues: CASSGATNEKLFF. The DNA for the CDR3 is TGTGCCAGCTCCGGGGCAACTAATGAAAAACTGTTTTTT. The chain employs TRBV18 and TRBJ1-4; D gene unclear. The germline V gene encodes CDR1 KGHSH and CDR2 LQKENI. The CDR3 consists of 13 residues. Between the trimmed V and J ends, which lost 6 bases and 0 bases, there was a span of 5 bases.

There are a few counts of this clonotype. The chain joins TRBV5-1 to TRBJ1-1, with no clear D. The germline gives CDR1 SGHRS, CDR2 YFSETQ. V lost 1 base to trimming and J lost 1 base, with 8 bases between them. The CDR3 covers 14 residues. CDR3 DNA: TGCGCCAGCAGCTTGATCGCGGGGAACACTGAAGCTTTCTTT. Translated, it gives CASSLIAGNTEAFF.

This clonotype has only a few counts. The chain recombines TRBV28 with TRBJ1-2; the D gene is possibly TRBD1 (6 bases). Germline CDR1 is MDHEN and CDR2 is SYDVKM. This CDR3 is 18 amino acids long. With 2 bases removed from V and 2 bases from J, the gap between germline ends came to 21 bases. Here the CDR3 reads CASSLGGDTAGANYGYTF. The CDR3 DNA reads TGTGCCAGCAGTTTAGGGGGGGACACTGCCGGGGCGAACTATGGCTACACCTTC.

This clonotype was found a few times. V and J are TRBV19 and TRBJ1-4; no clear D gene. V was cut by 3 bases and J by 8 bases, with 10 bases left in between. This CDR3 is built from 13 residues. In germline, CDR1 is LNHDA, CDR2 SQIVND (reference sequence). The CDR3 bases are TGTGCCAGTAGTATCAATCGGGAGGAAAAACTGTTTTTT. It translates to CASSINREEKLFF.

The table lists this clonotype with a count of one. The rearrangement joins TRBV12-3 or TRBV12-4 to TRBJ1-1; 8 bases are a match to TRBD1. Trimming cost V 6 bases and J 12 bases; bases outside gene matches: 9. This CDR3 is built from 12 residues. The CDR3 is CASSWGQAGTFF. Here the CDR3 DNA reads TGTGCCAGCAGCTGGGGACAGGCCGGCACTTTCTTT.

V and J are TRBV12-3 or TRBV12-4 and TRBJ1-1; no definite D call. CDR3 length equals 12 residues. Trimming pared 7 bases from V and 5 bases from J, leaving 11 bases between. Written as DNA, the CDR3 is TGTGCCAGCACCGCCCGAAGGACTGAAGCTTTCTTT. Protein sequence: CASTARRTEAFF.

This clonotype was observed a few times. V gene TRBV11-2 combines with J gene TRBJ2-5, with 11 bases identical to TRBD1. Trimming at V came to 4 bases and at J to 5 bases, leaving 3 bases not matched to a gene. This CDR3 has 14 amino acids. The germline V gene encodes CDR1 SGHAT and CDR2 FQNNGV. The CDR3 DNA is TGTGCCAGCAGCTGGACAGGGGGCATGGAGACCCAGTACTTC. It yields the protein CASSWTGGMETQYF.

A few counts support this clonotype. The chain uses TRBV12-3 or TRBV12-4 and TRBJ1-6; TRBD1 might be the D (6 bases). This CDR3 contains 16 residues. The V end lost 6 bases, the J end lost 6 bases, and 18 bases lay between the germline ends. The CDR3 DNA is TGTGCCAGCAGCCGACTAAGGGGGGCTCTTAATTCACCCCTCCACTTT. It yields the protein CASSRLRGALNSPLHF.

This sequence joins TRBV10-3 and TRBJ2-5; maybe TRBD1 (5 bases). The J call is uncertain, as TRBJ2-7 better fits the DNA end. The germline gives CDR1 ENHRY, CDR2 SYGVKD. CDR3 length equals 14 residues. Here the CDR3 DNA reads TGTGCCATCAGTGAGTCGGACATATCCTACGAGCAGTACTTC. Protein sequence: CAISESDISYEQYF.

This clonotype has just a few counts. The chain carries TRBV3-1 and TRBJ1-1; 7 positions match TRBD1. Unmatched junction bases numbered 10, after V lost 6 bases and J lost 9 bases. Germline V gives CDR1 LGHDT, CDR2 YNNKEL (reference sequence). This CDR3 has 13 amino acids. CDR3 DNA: TGTGCCAGCAGTCGACAGGGTGTGGAGCAAGCTTTCTTT. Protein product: CASSRQGVEQAFF.

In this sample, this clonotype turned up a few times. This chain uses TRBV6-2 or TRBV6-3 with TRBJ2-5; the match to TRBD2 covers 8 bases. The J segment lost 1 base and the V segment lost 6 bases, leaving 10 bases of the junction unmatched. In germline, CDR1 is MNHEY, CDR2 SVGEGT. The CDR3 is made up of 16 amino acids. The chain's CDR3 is CASRHRLAPSQETQYF. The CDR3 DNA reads TGTGCCAGCAGGCATCGACTAGCGCCTTCCCAAGAGACCCAGTACTTC.

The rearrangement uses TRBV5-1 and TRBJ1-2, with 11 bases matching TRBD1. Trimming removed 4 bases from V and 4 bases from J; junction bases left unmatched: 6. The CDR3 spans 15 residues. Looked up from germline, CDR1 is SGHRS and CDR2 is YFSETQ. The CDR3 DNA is TGCGCCAGCAGCCAAGGACAGGGGGCTACCTATGGCTACACCTTC. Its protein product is CASSQGQGATYGYTF.

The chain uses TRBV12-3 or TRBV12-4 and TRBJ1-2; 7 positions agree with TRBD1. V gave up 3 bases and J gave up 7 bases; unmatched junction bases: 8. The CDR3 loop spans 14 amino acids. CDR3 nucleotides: TGTGCCAGCAGTTTTTGGGACAGTTCCTTTGGCTACACCTTC. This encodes CASSFWDSSFGYTF.

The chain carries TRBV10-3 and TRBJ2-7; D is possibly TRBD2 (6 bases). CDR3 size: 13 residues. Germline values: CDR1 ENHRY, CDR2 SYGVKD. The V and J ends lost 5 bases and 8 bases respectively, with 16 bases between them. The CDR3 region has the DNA TGTGCCATCAGTCCGACTAGTTCTCAGAAGCAGTACGTC. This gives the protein CAISPTSSQKQYV.

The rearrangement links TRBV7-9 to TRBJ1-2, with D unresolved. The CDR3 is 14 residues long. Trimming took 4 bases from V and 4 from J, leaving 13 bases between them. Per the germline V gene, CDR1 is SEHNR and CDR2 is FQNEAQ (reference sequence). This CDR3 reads CASSSDFVIYGYTF. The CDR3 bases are TGTGCCAGCAGCTCGGACTTTGTGATCTATGGCTACACCTTC.